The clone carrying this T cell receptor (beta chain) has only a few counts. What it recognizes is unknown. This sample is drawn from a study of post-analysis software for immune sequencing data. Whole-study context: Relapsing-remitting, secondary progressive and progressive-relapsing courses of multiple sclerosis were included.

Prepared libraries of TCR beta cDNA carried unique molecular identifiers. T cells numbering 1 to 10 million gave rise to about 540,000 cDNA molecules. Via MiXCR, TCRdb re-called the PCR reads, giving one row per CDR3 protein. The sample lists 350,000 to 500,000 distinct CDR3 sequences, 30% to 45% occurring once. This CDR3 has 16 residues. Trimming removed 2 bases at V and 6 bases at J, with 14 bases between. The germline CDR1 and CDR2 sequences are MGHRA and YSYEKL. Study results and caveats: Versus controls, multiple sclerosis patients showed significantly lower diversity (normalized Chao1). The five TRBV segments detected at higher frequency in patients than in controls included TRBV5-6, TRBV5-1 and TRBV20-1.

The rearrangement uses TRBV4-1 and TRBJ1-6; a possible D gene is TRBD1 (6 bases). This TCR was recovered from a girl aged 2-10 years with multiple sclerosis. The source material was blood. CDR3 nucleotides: TGCGCCAGCAGCCAAACGCAGGGGATTGGTAATTCACCCCTCCACTTT. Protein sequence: CASSQTQGIGNSPLHF.